Below, 30 T cell receptor beta chains from the same sample are listed, as sequenced in a study of OX40 agonist ivuxolimab in advanced cancers. The data were produced by immunoSEQ multiplex PCR, yet TCRdb's version contains in-frame clones alone and is incomplete. This sample has over 35,000 clones, with 75% to 90% found just once. This specimen consisted of CD4+ or CD8+ T cells sorted from blood, obtained in a trial of the OX40 agonist ivuxolimab. The receptors were sampled from an adult with an advanced solid tumor such as melanoma, head and neck, liver or kidney cancer.

CDR3 protein: CASPDRLAAKGSEQFF. The CDR3 DNA follows: TGTGCCAGTCCGGACAGACTAGCGGCTAAAGGGAGTGAGCAGTTCTTC. The chain carries TRBV28 and TRBJ2-1; 9 bases agree with TRBD2. J lost 9 bases, V lost 9 bases, and 18 bases had no gene match. This CDR3 has 16 residues. The germline V gene has CDR1 MDHEN and CDR2 SYDVKM.

This chain links TRBV6-1 with TRBJ1-5; 9 bases are shared with TRBD1. V gave up 4 bases and J gave up 5 bases; unmatched junction bases: 6. The V gene's germline CDR1 is MNHNS and CDR2 SASEGT. This CDR3 has 15 residues. CDR3 amino acids: CASSAAGTGYQPQHF. CDR3 in DNA: TGTGCCAGCAGTGCCGCCGGGACAGGGTATCAGCCCCAGCATTTT.

The chain carries TRBV19 and TRBJ2-5; no firm D call. The length of the CDR3 is 15 residues. CDR1 and CDR2 (germline): LNHDA, SQIVND (reference sequence). Trimming shortened V by 0 bases and J by 0 bases, and 8 bases separated the two germline ends. The CDR3: CASSIDWKYQETQYF. CDR3 bases: TGTGCCAGTAGTATAGATTGGAAGTACCAAGAGACCCAGTACTTC. The full variable domain, with the rest looked up from reference TRBV19 and TRBJ2-5, is DGGITQSPKYLFRKEGQNVTLSCEQNLNHDAMYWYRQDPGQGLRLIYYSQIVNDFQKGDIAEGYSVSREKKESFPLTVTSAQKNPTAFYLCASSIDWKYQETQYFGPGTRLLVL.

This clone appeared a single time. V gene TRBV7-8 combines with J gene TRBJ2-7; 11 nucleotides align to TRBD2. Trimming removed 4 bases from V and 3 bases from J; junction bases left unmatched: 2. Germline CDR1 and CDR2: SGHVS and FQNEAQ. This CDR3 contains 14 residues. The CDR3 region is CASSSGTSGYEQYF. The CDR3 nucleotides read TGTGCCAGCAGCTCCGGGACTAGCGGCTACGAGCAGTACTTC. The whole variable domain, filled in from reference TRBV7-8 and TRBJ2-7, reads GAGVSQSPRYKVAKRGQDVALRCDPISGHVSLFWYQQALGQGPEFLTYFQNEAQLDKSGLPSDRFFAERPEGSVSTLKIQRTQQEDSAVYLCASSSGTSGYEQYFGPGTRLTVT.

The rearrangement uses TRBV7-2 and TRBJ1-1; D is possibly TRBD1 (6 bases). The germline CDR1 and CDR2 sequences are SGHTA and FQGNSA. The CDR3 totals 15 residues. Trimming stripped 1 base from V and 7 bases from J, with 16 bases between. DNA for the CDR3: TGTGCCAGCAGCTTAGAGGGTCAGGGGAGCGGTGAAGCTTTCTTT. It yields the protein CASSLEGQGSGEAFF. Full variable domain (outside the CDR3, taken from reference TRBV7-2 and TRBJ1-1): GAGVSQSPSNKVTEKGKDVELRCDPISGHTALYWYRQSLGQGLEFLIYFQGNSAPDKSGLPSDRFSAERTGGSVSTLTIQRTQQEDSAVYLCASSLEGQGSGEAFFGQGTRLTVV.

This clone is a singleton in its sample. CDR3 sequence: CASDPPGQGAYGYTF. The CDR3 DNA reads as TGTGCCAGCGACCCGCCGGGACAGGGGGCGTATGGCTACACCTTC. The chain combines TRBV6-1 with TRBJ1-2; TRBD1 agrees at 12 bases. The CDR3 extends over 15 amino acids. V was clipped by 8 bases and J by 5 bases; unmatched bases: 9. From germline, CDR1 is MNHNS and CDR2 SASEGT.

This clone was seen only a few times. V usage is TRBV6-6 and J usage is TRBJ1-1, with D possibly being TRBD1 (6 bases). This CDR3 region has 14 residues. Trimming shortened V by 2 bases and J by 6 bases, and 13 bases separated the two germline ends. Germline CDR1 reads MNHNY; CDR2 reads SVGAGI (reference sequence). The CDR3 DNA is TGTGCCAGCAGTTACGACCGGGACACCTCTGAAGCTTTCTTT. It encodes CASSYDRDTSEAFF.

The CDR3 nucleotides read TGTGCCAGCAGTTCGGGGAGTATCTACAATGAGCAGTTCTTC. Residues: CASSSGSIYNEQFF. The V gene is TRBV6-6, the J gene TRBJ2-1, with TRBD2 as a possible D gene (5 bases). The V end lost 4 bases, the J end lost 3 bases, and 10 bases lay between the germline ends. This CDR3 spans 14 amino acids. Per the germline V gene, CDR1 is MNHNY and CDR2 is SVGAGI (reference sequence).

J is TRBJ2-3 and V is TRBV11-2; 7 nucleotides agree with TRBD2. The V segment lost 5 bases and the J segment 0 bases; nucleotides outside the gene matches: 8. Germline CDR1 and CDR2: SGHAT and FQNNGV. This CDR3 contains 16 residues. The CDR3 DNA is TGTGCCAGCAGCCGCAACCTAGCGGAGAGCACAGATACGCAGTATTTT. Translating it yields CASSRNLAESTDTQYF.

V gene TRBV6-1 combines with J gene TRBJ2-3, with a weak D call TRBD2 (7 bases). CDR1 is MNHNS, CDR2 SASEGT, per germline. V lost 8 bases and J 5 bases, leaving 17 bases between the germline ends. The CDR3 length is 14 residues. Here the CDR3 DNA reads TGTGCCAGCGAAAGGGGGGGAGAGGGAGATACGCAGTATTTT. Its protein is CASERGGEGDTQYF.

The J gene is TRBJ2-3, the V gene TRBV7-9; TRBD2 aligns across 9 bases. Germline V gene lookup returns CDR1 SEHNR and CDR2 FQNEAQ (reference sequence). This CDR3 has 17 amino acids. With 0 bases clipped from V and 1 base from J, the junction kept 5 bases outside the gene matches. CDR3 loop: CASSLAGTSWGTDTQYF. The CDR3 bases are TGTGCCAGCAGCTTAGCGGGGACTAGCTGGGGCACAGATACGCAGTATTTT.

The chain joins TRBV5-6 to TRBJ2-5; weak D call: TRBD2 (5 bases). This CDR3 region has 15 residues. The V end was cut by 0 bases, the J end by 2 bases, with 11 bases between. Germline CDR1 reads SGHDT; CDR2 reads YYEEEE. CDR3 region: CASSLARGGQETQYF. As DNA, the CDR3 is TGTGCCAGCAGCTTGGCCCGGGGTGGGCAAGAGACCCAGTACTTC.

V and J are TRBV5-8 and TRBJ2-7, with D perhaps TRBD1 (5 bases). The CDR3 is 14 residues long. Per germline, CDR1 SGHTS and CDR2 YDEGEE. Trimming stripped 0 bases from V and 9 bases from J, with 16 bases between. The chain's CDR3 is CASSLDGQEGWQYF. CDR3 DNA sequence: TGTGCCAGCAGCTTGGACGGACAAGAAGGTTGGCAGTACTTC. Together with reference TRBV5-8 and TRBJ2-7, the CDR3 gives the full variable domain: EAGVTQSPTHLIKTRGQQATLRCSPISGHTSVYWYQQALGLGLQFLLWYDEGEERNRGNFPPRFSGRQFPNYSSELNVNALELEDSALYLCASSLDGQEGWQYFGPGTRLTVT.

The chain recombines TRBV29-1 with TRBJ2-1; TRBD2 might be the D (7 bases). The CDR3 spans 14 residues. CDR1 and CDR2 (germline): SQVTM, ANQGSEA. Trimming cost V 3 bases and J 5 bases, with 14 bases left between them. The CDR3, as DNA: TGCAGCGTTGATTCGTGGGAGGGGGACAATGAGCAGTTCTTC. It encodes CSVDSWEGDNEQFF.

The chain is built from TRBV11-2 and TRBJ1-1; the D is unclear. V was trimmed by 1 base and J by 1 base, leaving 10 bases between them. CDR1 SGHAT and CDR2 FQNNGV come from the germline V gene. The CDR3 spans 15 residues. CDR3 bases: TGTGCCAGCAGCTTAGCGGTGGGAGGGAACACTGAAGCTTTCTTT. It is translated as CASSLAVGGNTEAFF.

This chain uses TRBV11-2 with TRBJ2-5, with D perhaps matching TRBD1 (7 bases). The CDR3 has 15 residues. The germline V gene has CDR1 SGHAT and CDR2 FQNNGV. V dropped 1 base and J dropped 1 base, with 10 bases sitting between them. CDR3 region: CASSLAGGLQETQYF. CDR3 nucleotide sequence: TGTGCCAGCAGCTTAGCAGGGGGGCTCCAAGAGACCCAGTACTTC.

The chain joins TRBV30 to TRBJ2-2; unclear D gene. The V gene's germline CDR1 is GTSNPN and CDR2 SVGIG (reference sequence). The length of the CDR3 is 13 residues. The V end lost 0 bases, the J end lost 4 bases, and 6 bases lay between the germline ends. CDR3 amino acids: CAWSVRVTGELFF. CDR3 nucleotides: TGTGCCTGGAGTGTCCGGGTCACCGGGGAGCTGTTTTTT.

This chain uses TRBV25-1 with TRBJ1-1, with D possibly TRBD1 on 6 matching bases. Per the germline V gene, CDR1 is MGHDK and CDR2 is SYGVNS. The CDR3 runs to 16 residues. V gave up 5 bases and J gave up 1 base, with 17 bases separating them. Here the CDR3 reads CASSTLRGGENTEAFF. The CDR3 DNA sequence: TGTGCCAGCAGTACCTTGAGGGGGGGCGAGAACACTGAAGCTTTCTTT.

This rearrangement joins TRBV30 to TRBJ2-1, with 8 bases matching TRBD1. CDR1 and CDR2 from the germline V gene are GTSNPN and SVGIG (reference sequence). V was pared by 3 bases and J by 4 bases, with 5 bases of the junction left unmatched. This CDR3 comprises 14 residues. This chain's CDR3 is CAWRGQGAYNEQFF. Here the CDR3 DNA reads TGTGCCTGGAGGGGTCAGGGGGCGTACAATGAGCAGTTCTTC.

The V and J genes are TRBV2 and TRBJ2-2, with 7 nucleotides matching TRBD1. This CDR3 is 13 amino acids long. Germline CDR1 is SNHLY and CDR2 is FYNNEI. Trimming at V came to 4 bases and at J to 5 bases, leaving 1 base not matched to a gene. In DNA form, the CDR3 reads TGTGCCAGCAGTGTGACAGGGACCGGGGAGCTGTTTTTT. Its protein product is CASSVTGTGELFF.

The rearrangement uses TRBV6-5 and TRBJ2-3; D is perhaps TRBD1 or TRBD2 (5 bases each). There are 13 residues in the CDR3. Germline assignment: CDR1 MNHEY and CDR2 SVGAGI. V was shortened by 6 bases and J by 8 bases, with 15 bases between the two germline ends. Here the CDR3 DNA reads TGTGCCAGCAGCCCTGTCTGGGGGAGTACGCAGTATTTT. This sequence encodes CASSPVWGSTQYF.

The chain recombines TRBV4-1 with TRBJ2-5; 8 nucleotides agree with TRBD1. Germline trimming cut 2 bases from V and 5 bases from J; bases unmatched to any gene: 10. The CDR3 is 16 residues long. Germline CDR1 MGHRA, CDR2 YSYEKL. For the CDR3, the DNA is TGCGCCAGCAGCCAACCAGGGGGCGCAGGTCGGGAGACCCAGTACTTC. Amino acids: CASSQPGGAGRETQYF.

The genes are TRBV19 and TRBJ1-2; a possible D gene is TRBD1 (5 bases). The CDR3 contains 15 residues. From germline, CDR1 is LNHDA and CDR2 SQIVND (reference sequence). The V and J ends lost 5 bases and 0 bases respectively, with 13 bases between them. The CDR3 DNA is TGTGCCAGTAGTCCGCGACAGAATGCTAACTATGGCTACACCTTC. This sequence encodes CASSPRQNANYGYTF.

The CDR3 DNA is TGTGCCAGCAGTTCAACGAGCACAGATACGCAGTATTTT. Translating it yields CASSSTSTDTQYF. The chain employs TRBV6-5 and TRBJ2-3; D uncertain. The CDR3 runs 13 residues. With 4 bases removed from V and 0 bases from J, the gap between germline ends came to 5 bases. Germline V gene lookup returns CDR1 MNHEY and CDR2 SVGAGI.

V is TRBV5-1 and J is TRBJ1-1; weak D call: TRBD1 (6 bases). The germline V and J ends were trimmed by 4 bases and 2 bases, with 9 bases remaining between them. Germline V gene lookup returns CDR1 SGHRS and CDR2 YFSETQ. The CDR3 totals 13 residues. DNA for the CDR3: TGCGCCAGCAGCACACAGGGAAACACTGAAGCTTTCTTT. This encodes CASSTQGNTEAFF.

This chain joins TRBV28 and TRBJ1-5; the D gene is possibly TRBD1 (6 bases). Between the trimmed V and J ends, which lost 5 bases and 6 bases, there was a span of 20 bases. CDR3 size: 16 residues. CDR1 MDHEN and CDR2 SYDVKM come from the germline V gene. The DNA of the CDR3 is TGTGCCAGCAGTCCCCCGGGGGGGGCTGGGGGTCAGCCCCAGCATTTT. Its protein is CASSPPGGAGGQPQHF.

This clone has a handful of counts. The CDR3 reads CASSWGWDQPQHF. The CDR3 DNA is TGTGCCAGCAGTTGGGGGTGGGATCAGCCCCAGCATTTT. The chain uses TRBV6-6 and TRBJ1-5; D might be TRBD1 (5 bases). V was clipped by 4 bases and J by 5 bases, with 9 bases between them. The CDR3 has 13 amino acids. Germline V gives CDR1 MNHNY, CDR2 SVGAGI (reference sequence).

This chain joins TRBV19 and TRBJ1-1; perhaps TRBD1 as D (5 bases). V lost 5 bases and J 4 bases, leaving 14 bases between the germline ends. The CDR3 has 14 residues. CDR1 is LNHDA and CDR2 is SQIVND in the germline V gene (reference sequence). CDR3 loop: CASSSLGGGTEAFF. The CDR3 bases are TGTGCCAGTAGTTCTTTGGGGGGGGGCACTGAAGCTTTCTTT.

V and J are TRBV7-2 and TRBJ2-7; TRBD1 matches 7 bases. CDR1 SGHTA and CDR2 FQGNSA come from the germline V gene. The J segment lost 0 bases and the V segment lost 2 bases, leaving 7 bases of the junction unmatched. CDR3 length: 16 amino acids. The CDR3 bases are TGTGCCAGCAGCTTATCTGGGGACAGCGGCTCCTACGAGCAGTACTTC. This gives the protein CASSLSGDSGSYEQYF.

The V and J genes are TRBV11-3 and TRBJ2-7; D gene ambiguous. The germline V gene has CDR1 SGHNT and CDR2 YENEEA. V was cut by 6 bases and J by 2 bases, with 14 bases left in between. The CDR3 sequence is 14 residues long. DNA of the CDR3: TGTGCCAGCAGATTATGTCCCATTACCTACGAGCAGTACTTC. It is translated as CASRLCPITYEQYF.